This entry lists 9 T cell receptor beta chains sequenced from one sample in a study of beta chain features in type 1 diabetes. Their antigen targets remain unknown. Investigators reverse transcribed all isolated RNA, so they sequenced expressed TCRB transcripts. Sequencing was performed with immunoSEQ multiplex PCR; in TCRdb, only in-frame clones are kept and a portion is missing. The table lists approximately 140,000 clones, 9% of them singletons. The study, taken as a whole, reports: Shortening that was moderate but significant affected the TCRB CDR3s of Type 1 diabetes patients in all four CD4+ subsets.

The source material was central memory CD4+ T cells from blood. These receptors were taken from a man in his thirties or forties with type 1 diabetes.

This chain uses TRBV6-5 with TRBJ2-7, with D maybe TRBD2 (5 bases). Germline V CDR1 and CDR2: MNHEY, SVGAGI. V was shortened by 11 bases and J by 3 bases, with 17 bases between the two germline ends. CDR3 length: 13 residues. The DNA of the CDR3 is TGTGCCTCCAGAGGGAGTCCCGGCTACGAGCAGTACTTC. Residues: CASRGSPGYEQYF.

The J gene is TRBJ2-5, the V gene TRBV18, with D perhaps matching TRBD2 (6 bases). The ends were cut back, 2 bases at V and 4 bases at J, with 14 bases in the middle. CDR1 and CDR2 from the germline V gene are KGHSH and LQKENI. The CDR3 contains 15 residues. The CDR3 coding sequence is TGTGCCAGCTCACCAACCTCGGGGGTTTCAGAGACCCAGTACTTC. It is translated as CASSPTSGVSETQYF.

This sequence joins TRBV6-4 and TRBJ2-5; D might be TRBD1 (5 bases). The CDR3 contains 15 residues. V lost 7 bases to trimming and J lost 4 bases, with 19 bases between them. CDR1 is MRHNA, CDR2 SNTAGT, per germline. Written as DNA, the CDR3 is TGTGCCAGCATTTGTCGTCGGACCAGGGCAGAGACCCAGTACTTC. This sequence encodes CASICRRTRAETQYF.

The sample holds a few counts of this clone. The chain has TRBV6-5 and TRBJ2-1, with D possibly TRBD1 on 6 matching bases. The V gene lost 6 bases and the J gene lost 3 bases, with 15 bases spanning the gap. The CDR3 length is 15 residues. Germline assignment: CDR1 MNHEY and CDR2 SVGAGI. The CDR3 DNA follows: TGTGCCAGCAGCTACAGCTCGGACAGCTACAATGAGCAGTTCTTC. Translating it yields CASSYSSDSYNEQFF.

This clone has only a few counts. The gene calls are TRBV10-3 and TRBJ2-7; a weak D match, TRBD1 (6 bases). From germline, CDR1 is ENHRY and CDR2 SYGVKD. This CDR3 spans 13 amino acids. Trimming took off 10 bases at V and 1 base at J, with 14 bases between the two ends. The CDR3 region has the DNA TGTGCCACGTCGGGGACACCTTCCTACGAGCAGTACTTC. This translates into CATSGTPSYEQYF.

In DNA, the CDR3 is TGTGCCAGCAGGAAAAACGGGGGGCGGGATACGCAGTATTTT. It is translated as CASRKNGGRDTQYF. This chain uses TRBV7-2 with TRBJ2-3; D is perhaps TRBD2 (7 bases). The CDR3 sequence is 14 residues long. V gave up 6 bases and J gave up 6 bases, with 16 bases separating them. Per the germline V gene, CDR1 is SGHTA and CDR2 is FQGNSA.

The chain has TRBV18 and TRBJ2-5, with D maybe TRBD2 (5 bases). From germline, CDR1 is KGHSH and CDR2 LQKENI. The CDR3 consists of 14 residues. Trimming removed 3 bases from V and 9 bases from J, with 17 bases in between. This CDR3 is CASSPEAARAAQYF. The CDR3 nucleotides are TGTGCCAGCTCACCCGAGGCAGCAAGAGCGGCCCAGTACTTC.

This clone was seen repeatedly, ten times or more. The CDR3: CASSPRKGPYNSPLHF. CDR3 DNA: TGTGCCAGCAGCCCGCGGAAGGGGCCCTATAATTCACCCCTCCACTTT. The genes are TRBV21-1 and TRBJ1-6; the table gives TRBD1 as D, unverified against the DNA. TRBV21-1 is a listed pseudogene. The CDR3 runs to 16 residues.

The genes are TRBV7-9 and TRBJ1-3; tentatively, D is TRBD1 (5 bases). From germline, CDR1 is SEHNR and CDR2 FQNEAQ (reference sequence). With 0 bases removed from V and 8 bases from J, the gap between germline ends came to 8 bases. CDR3 size: 13 residues. The CDR3 DNA reads TGTGCCAGCAGCTTAGCCTCGGGGGACACCATATATTTT. This translates into CASSLASGDTIYF.